This record covers a single T cell receptor beta chain. Its antigen is currently unknown. Method: immunoSEQ multiplex PCR; TCRdb's copy keeps in-frame clones and lacks some. The repertoire consists of about 680,000 clones, with 70% to 90% occurring once and the leading ten covering about 1.5%. Treatment noted: around 19 received Ad26.COV2.S at low or high dose, single or two shots; about 5 received placebo; per-sample allocation not given. It was on day 63 after the first vaccine or placebo injection that samples were taken. Immunization relied on an Ad26 vector, which expressed Wuhan-strain SARS-CoV-2 spike. The data were taken from a study of Ad26.COV2.S vaccination and SARS-CoV-2 variants. Study background: Intramuscularly, Ad26.COV2.S was given either once or twice, 56 days apart.

V was pared by 7 bases and J by 9 bases, with 12 bases of the junction left unmatched. Germline values: CDR1 SQVTM, CDR2 ANQGSEA. This CDR3 contains 13 residues. Overall study results and limits: Reportedly, spike-specific CD8+ and CD4+ T cell responses achieved substantial breadth once vaccination had taken place.

The sample consisted of peripheral blood, taken in a trial of Ad26.COV2.S vaccine versus placebo. This clonotype was sampled from a person between 18 and 65 years old who received the Ad26.COV2.S COVID-19 vaccine or a placebo. The V and J genes are TRBV29-1 and TRBJ2-7, with 10 bases aligning to TRBD2. The CDR3 reads CSADVAGGPLQYF. As DNA, the CDR3 is TGCAGCGCCGACGTAGCGGGAGGACCGCTGCAGTACTTC.